The TCR beta chain under discussion was sequenced for a study of cytomegalovirus exposure and HLA in healthy donors. PCR employed 60 Vbeta and 13 Jbeta primers. Using immunoSEQ multiplex PCR, the repertoire was profiled, and TCRdb retains in-frame clones only, with some absent. The table includes 98,000 or so clones, approximately 80% detected once. This clonotype was obtained from a woman aged 18-29 years in good health and CMV-seropositive. The material sequenced was PBMCs.

CDR3 in DNA: TGTGCCTGGAGTGCGGGACAGCCCGGGGAGCTGTTTTTT. Its translation: CAWSAGQPGELFF. The chain carries TRBV30 and TRBJ2-2; 7 nucleotides match TRBD1. The CDR3 consists of 13 residues. V shed 1 base, J shed 6 bases, and the junction held 2 bases outside the gene matches. Germline V lookup: CDR1 GTSNPN, CDR2 SVGIG (reference sequence).